The entry that follows covers one T cell receptor beta chain sequence. Its matching antigen is unknown. The data are from a study of OX40 agonist ivuxolimab in advanced cancers. Study results and limitations: Clonal expansion among partial responders at 0.1-3.0 mg/kg ranked near the lowest. In a subset of nonresponders, normalized T-cell clonal expansion was also low. The average count of expanded clones was higher among CD8+ T cells than among CD4+. Doses of 0.1 to 3.0 mg/kg were accompanied by clonal expansion of CD4+ and CD8+ blood T cells by week 6.

Trimming removed 6 bases at V and 3 bases at J, with 9 bases between. The CDR3 covers 13 residues. Germline V gene sequence: CDR1 MNHEY, CDR2 SVGAGI. Data came from immunoSEQ multiplex PCR; TCRdb stores just in-frame clones and leaves some out. The sample has fewer than 120,000 clones; about nine tenths are singletons. This sequence was found in an adult with an advanced solid tumor such as melanoma, head and neck, liver or kidney cancer. The chain has TRBV6-5 and TRBJ2-1, with D maybe TRBD2 (5 bases). The sequences come from CD4+ or CD8+ T cells sorted from blood, collected in a trial of the OX40 agonist ivuxolimab. Here the CDR3 reads CASSRTLYNEQFF. The CDR3 DNA sequence: TGTGCCAGCAGCAGGACTCTCTACAATGAGCAGTTCTTC.